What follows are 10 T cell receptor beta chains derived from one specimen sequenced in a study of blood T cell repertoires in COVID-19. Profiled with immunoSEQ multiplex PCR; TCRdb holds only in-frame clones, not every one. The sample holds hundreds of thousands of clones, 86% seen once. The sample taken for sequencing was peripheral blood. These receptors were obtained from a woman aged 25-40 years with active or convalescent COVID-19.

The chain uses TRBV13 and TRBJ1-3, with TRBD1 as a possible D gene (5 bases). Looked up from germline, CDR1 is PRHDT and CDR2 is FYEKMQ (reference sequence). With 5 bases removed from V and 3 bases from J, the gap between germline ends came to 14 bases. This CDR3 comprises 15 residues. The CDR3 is CASSLGPGGGNTIYF. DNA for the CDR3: TGTGCCAGCAGCCTCGGACCGGGGGGTGGAAACACCATATATTTT.

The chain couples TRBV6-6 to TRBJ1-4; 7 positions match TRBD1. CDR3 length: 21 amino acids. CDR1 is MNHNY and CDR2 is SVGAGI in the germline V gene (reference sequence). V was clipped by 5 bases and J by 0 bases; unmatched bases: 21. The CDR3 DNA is TGTGCCAGCAGTCTGGTGGATCCGGGACAGCTACCTTACTCAACTAATGAAAAACTGTTTTTT. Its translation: CASSLVDPGQLPYSTNEKLFF.

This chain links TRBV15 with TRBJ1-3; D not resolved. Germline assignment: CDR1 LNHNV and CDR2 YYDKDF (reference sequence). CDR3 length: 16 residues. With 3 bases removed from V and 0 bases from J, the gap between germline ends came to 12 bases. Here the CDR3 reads CATSSPSGNSGNTIYF. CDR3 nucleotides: TGTGCCACCAGCAGCCCCAGCGGAAACTCTGGAAACACCATATATTTT.

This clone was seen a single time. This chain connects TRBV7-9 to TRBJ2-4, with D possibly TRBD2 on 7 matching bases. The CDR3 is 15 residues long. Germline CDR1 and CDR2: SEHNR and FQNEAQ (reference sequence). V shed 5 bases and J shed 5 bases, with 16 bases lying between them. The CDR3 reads CASSPTRGAQNIQYF. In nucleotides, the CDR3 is TGTGCCAGCAGCCCGACCCGGGGGGCTCAAAACATTCAGTACTTC. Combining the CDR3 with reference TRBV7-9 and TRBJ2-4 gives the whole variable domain DTGVSQNPRHKITKRGQNVTFRCDPISEHNRLYWYRQTLGQGPEFLTYFQNEAQLEKSRLLSDRFSAERPKGSFSTLEIQRTEQGDSAMYLCASSPTRGAQNIQYFGAGTRLSVL.

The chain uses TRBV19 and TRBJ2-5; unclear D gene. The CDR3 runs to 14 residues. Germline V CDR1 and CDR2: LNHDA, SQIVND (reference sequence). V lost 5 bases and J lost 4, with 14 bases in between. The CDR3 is CASSPLGLRETQYF. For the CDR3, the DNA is TGTGCCAGTAGTCCCCTGGGCCTACGAGAGACCCAGTACTTC.

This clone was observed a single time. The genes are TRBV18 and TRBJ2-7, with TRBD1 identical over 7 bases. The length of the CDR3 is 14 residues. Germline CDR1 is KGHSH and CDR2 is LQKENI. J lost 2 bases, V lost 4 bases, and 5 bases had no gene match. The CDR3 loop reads CASSLGQTTYEQYF. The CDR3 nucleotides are TGTGCCAGCTCACTGGGACAGACTACCTACGAGCAGTACTTC.

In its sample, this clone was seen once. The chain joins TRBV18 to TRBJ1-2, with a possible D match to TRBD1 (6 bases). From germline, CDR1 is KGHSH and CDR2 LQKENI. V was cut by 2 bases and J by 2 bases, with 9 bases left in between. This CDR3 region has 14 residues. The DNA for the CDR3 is TGTGCCAGCTCACCAACAGGGCGGAACTATGGCTACACCTTC. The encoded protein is CASSPTGRNYGYTF.

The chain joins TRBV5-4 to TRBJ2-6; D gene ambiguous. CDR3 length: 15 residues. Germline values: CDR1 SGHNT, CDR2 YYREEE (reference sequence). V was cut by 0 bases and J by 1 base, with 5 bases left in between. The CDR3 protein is CASSLDQSGANVLTF. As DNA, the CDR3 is TGTGCCAGCAGCTTGGATCAATCTGGGGCCAACGTCCTGACTTTC.

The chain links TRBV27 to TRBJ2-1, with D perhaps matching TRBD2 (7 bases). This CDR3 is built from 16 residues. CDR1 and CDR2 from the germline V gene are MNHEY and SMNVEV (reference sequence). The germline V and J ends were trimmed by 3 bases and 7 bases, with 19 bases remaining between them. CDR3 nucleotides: TGTGCCAGCAGTTTGGGTAGGGGGATAGCGGGTAATGAGCAGTTCTTC. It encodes CASSLGRGIAGNEQFF.

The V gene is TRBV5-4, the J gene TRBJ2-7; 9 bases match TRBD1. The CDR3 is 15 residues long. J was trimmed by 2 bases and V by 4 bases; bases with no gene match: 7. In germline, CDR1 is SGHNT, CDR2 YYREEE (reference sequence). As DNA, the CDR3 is TGTGCCAGCAGCGGGCCGGGACAGGGTACCTACGAGCAGTACTTC. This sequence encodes CASSGPGQGTYEQYF.